This TCR beta chain was identified during a study of blood T cell repertoires in COVID-19. About the study: Both acute and convalescent COVID-19 samples were obtained from the United States, Italy and Spain. Sources were T cells, B-cell-depleted T cells, or PBMCs; the material itself was cDNA or gDNA.

This clone was picked up many times. Sequencing was performed with immunoSEQ multiplex PCR; in TCRdb, only in-frame clones are kept and a portion is missing. The sample has approximately 60,000 clones, under 85% seen once. Germline V lookup: CDR1 DFQATT, CDR2 SNEGSKA (reference sequence). Deletions cut 3 bases from V and 2 bases from J, with 8 bases between. CDR3 length: 13 residues. The clonotype originates from a woman aged 80 or older with active or convalescent COVID-19. The sample comprised peripheral blood. V and J are TRBV20-1 and TRBJ1-3; a possible D gene is TRBD1 (5 bases). For the CDR3, the DNA is TGCAGTGCTAGTCAGGGTACTGGAAACACCATATATTTT. Protein sequence: CSASQGTGNTIYF.